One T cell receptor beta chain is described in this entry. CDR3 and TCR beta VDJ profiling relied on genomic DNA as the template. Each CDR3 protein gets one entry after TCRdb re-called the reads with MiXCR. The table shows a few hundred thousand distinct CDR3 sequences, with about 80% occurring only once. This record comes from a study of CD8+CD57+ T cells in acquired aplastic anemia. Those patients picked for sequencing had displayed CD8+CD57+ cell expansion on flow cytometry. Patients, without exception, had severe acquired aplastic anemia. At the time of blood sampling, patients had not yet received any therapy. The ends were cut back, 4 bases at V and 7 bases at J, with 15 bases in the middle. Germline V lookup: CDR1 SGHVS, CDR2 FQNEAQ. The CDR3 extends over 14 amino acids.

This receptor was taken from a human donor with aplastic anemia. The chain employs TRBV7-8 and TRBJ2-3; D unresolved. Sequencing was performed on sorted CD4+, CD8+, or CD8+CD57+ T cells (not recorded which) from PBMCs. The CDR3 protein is CASSSADGPNTQYF. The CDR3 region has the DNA TGTGCCAGCAGCTCAGCCGACGGTCCGAATACGCAGTATTTT. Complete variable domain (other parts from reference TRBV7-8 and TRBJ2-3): GAGVSQSPRYKVAKRGQDVALRCDPISGHVSLFWYQQALGQGPEFLTYFQNEAQLDKSGLPSDRFFAERPEGSVSTLKIQRTQQEDSAVYLCASSSADGPNTQYFGPGTRLTVL.